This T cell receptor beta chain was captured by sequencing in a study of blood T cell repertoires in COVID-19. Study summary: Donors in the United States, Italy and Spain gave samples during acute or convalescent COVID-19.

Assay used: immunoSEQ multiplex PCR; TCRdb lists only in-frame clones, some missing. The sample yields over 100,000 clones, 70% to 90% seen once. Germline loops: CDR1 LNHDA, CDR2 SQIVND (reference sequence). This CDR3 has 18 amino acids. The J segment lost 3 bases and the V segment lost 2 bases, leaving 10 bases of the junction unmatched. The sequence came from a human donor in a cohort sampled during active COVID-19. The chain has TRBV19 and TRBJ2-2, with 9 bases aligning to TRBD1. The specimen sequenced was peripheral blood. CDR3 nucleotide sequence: TGTGCCAGTAGTATATACGTCGTCCGGGACAGGGACACCGGGGAGCTGTTTTTT. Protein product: CASSIYVVRDRDTGELFF. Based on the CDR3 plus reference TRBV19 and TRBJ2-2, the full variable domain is DGGITQSPKYLFRKEGQNVTLSCEQNLNHDAMYWYRQDPGQGLRLIYYSQIVNDFQKGDIAEGYSVSREKKESFPLTVTSAQKNPTAFYLCASSIYVVRDRDTGELFFGEGSRLTVL.